This T cell receptor beta chain was captured by sequencing in a study of cytomegalovirus exposure and HLA in healthy donors. Points from the study as a whole: A few of the chains that were CMV-associated were confirmed in vitro to be specific for CMV antigens. Across donors, most TCRs were seen rarely, yet some public ones were widespread. Later, an analysis found that TCR clusters from the first cohort tended to co-occur in the 110 or so validation repertoires.

Produced via immunoSEQ multiplex PCR; TCRdb's table is partial and in-frame only. The sample holds 65,000 or so clones, 85% to 95% seen once. A word on this clone: Its antigen is not known.

V was clipped by 6 bases and J by 4 bases; unmatched bases: 6. Germline V CDR1 and CDR2: LNHDA, SQIVND (reference sequence). This CDR3 region has 14 residues. Sequencing was carried out using PBMCs. This clonotype was sampled from a man between 18 and 29 years old in good health and CMV-seropositive. The V and J genes are TRBV19 and TRBJ1-3, with 7 bases that match TRBD1. In DNA, the CDR3 is TGTGCCAGTAGCCCACAGGGGATCGGAAACACCATATATTTT. Its translation: CASSPQGIGNTIYF.